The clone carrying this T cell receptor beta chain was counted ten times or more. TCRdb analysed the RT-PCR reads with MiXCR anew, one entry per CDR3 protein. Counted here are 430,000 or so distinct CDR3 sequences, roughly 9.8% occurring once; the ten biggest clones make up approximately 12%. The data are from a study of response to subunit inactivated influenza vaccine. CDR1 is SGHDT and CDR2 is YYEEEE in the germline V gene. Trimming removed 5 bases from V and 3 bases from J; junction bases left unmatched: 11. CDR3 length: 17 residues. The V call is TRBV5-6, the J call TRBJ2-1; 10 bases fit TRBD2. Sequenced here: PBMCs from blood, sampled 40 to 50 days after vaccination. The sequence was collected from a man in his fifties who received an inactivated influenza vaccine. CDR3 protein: CASSSLAGAESYNEQFF. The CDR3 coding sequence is TGTGCCAGCAGTTCTCTAGCGGGGGCCGAAAGCTACAATGAGCAGTTCTTC.